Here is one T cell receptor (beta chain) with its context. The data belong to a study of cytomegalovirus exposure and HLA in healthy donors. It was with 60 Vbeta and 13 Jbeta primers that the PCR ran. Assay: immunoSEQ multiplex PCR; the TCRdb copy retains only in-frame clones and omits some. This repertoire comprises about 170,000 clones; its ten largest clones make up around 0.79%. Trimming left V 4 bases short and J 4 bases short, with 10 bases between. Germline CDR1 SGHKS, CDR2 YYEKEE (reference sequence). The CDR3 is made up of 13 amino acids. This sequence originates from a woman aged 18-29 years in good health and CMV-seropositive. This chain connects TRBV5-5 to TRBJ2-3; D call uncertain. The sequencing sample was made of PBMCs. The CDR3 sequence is CASSPTPPDTQYF. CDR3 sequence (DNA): TGTGCCAGCAGCCCGACTCCACCAGATACGCAGTATTTT. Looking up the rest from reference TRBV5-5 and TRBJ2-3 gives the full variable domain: DAGVTQSPTHLIKTRGQQVTLRCSPISGHKSVSWYQQVLGQGPQFIFQYYEKEERGRGNFPDRFSARQFPNYSSELNVNALLLGDSALYLCASSPTPPDTQYFGPGTRLTVL.